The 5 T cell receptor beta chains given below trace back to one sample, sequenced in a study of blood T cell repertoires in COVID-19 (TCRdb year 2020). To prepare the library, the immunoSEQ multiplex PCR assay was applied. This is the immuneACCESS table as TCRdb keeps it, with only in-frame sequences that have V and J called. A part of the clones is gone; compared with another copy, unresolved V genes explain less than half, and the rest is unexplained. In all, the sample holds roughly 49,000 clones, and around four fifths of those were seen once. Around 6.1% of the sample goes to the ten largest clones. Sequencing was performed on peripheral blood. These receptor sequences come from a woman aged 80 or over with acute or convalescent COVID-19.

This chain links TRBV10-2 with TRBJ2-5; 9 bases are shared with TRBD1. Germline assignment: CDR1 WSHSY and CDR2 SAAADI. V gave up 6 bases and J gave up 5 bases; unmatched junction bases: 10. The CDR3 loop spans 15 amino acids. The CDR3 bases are TGCGCCAGCAGCAGCGGGACAGGGCGAGGGGAGACCCAGTACTTC. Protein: CASSSGTGRGETQYF.

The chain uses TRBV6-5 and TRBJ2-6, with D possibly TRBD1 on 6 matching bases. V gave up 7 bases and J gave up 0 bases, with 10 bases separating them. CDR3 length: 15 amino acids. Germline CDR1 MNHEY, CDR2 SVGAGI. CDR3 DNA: TGTGCCAGCATTGGACAGTCCTCTGGGGCCAACGTCCTGACTTTC. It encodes CASIGQSSGANVLTF.

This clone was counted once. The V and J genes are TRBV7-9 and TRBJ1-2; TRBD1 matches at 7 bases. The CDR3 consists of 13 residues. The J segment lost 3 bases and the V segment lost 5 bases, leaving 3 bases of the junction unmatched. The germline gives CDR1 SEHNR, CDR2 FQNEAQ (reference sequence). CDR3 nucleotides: TGTGCCAGCAGCGGGACAGTCTACTATGGCTACACCTTC. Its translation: CASSGTVYYGYTF.

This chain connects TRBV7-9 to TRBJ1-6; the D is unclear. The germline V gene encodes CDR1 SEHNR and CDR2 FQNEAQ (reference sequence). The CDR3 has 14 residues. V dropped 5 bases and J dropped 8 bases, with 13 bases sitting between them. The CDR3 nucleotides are TGTGCCAGCAGCGGCAACCCTGTGGATTCACCCCTCCACTTT. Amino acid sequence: CASSGNPVDSPLHF.

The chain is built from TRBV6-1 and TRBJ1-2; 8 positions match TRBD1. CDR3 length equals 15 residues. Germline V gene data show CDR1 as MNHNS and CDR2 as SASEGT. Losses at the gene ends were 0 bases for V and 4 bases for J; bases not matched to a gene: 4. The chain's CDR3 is CASSEALQGGYGYTF. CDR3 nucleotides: TGTGCCAGCAGTGAAGCGCTACAGGGGGGCTATGGCTACACCTTC.